The T cell receptor beta chain under discussion was sequenced for a study of blood T cell repertoires in COVID-19. Study at large: The United States, Italy and Spain were the sources of the acute and convalescent COVID-19 samples.

The CDR3 sequence is 14 residues long. Per the germline V gene, CDR1 is SQVTM and CDR2 is ANQGSEA. V was clipped by 4 bases and J by 3 bases, with 14 bases between them. Original analysis: Reference gene primer amplification in the assay estimated nucleated cell counts. TCRdb's copy holds only in-frame clones and misses some; the assay was immunoSEQ multiplex PCR. V and J calls and clone size are as listed in that table; D and trimming were resolved from the DNA. The sample consists of 250,000 to 350,000 clones, around 89% of them appearing once. V is TRBV29-1 and J is TRBJ2-3; TRBD1 is a possible D gene (5 bases). The origin of this receptor is a woman aged 50 to 65 who had recovered from COVID-19. The sample was PBMCs or T cells enriched from blood (not recorded which). CDR3 coding DNA: TGCAGCGTTGCCCAGGGTATGAGGACAGATACGCAGTATTTT. Residues: CSVAQGMRTDTQYF.